Listed here are 11 T cell receptor beta chains from one sample, sequenced in a study of T cell responses to AZD1222 COVID-19 vaccine. Assay used: immunoSEQ multiplex PCR; TCRdb lists only in-frame clones, some missing. The sample gives 95,000 to 100,000 clones, roughly 90% of which show up once; about 15% is in the top ten. The sequencing used peripheral blood, collected on day 0 of AZD1222 vaccination. The receptors come from an adult in good health.

This sequence joins TRBV28 and TRBJ1-2; 8 nucleotides align to TRBD1. CDR3 length: 15 residues. Looked up from germline, CDR1 is MDHEN and CDR2 is SYDVKM. Germline trimming cut 6 bases from V and 7 bases from J; bases unmatched to any gene: 13. CDR3: CASSWGGTGKGGYTF. In DNA form, the CDR3 reads TGTGCCAGCAGCTGGGGCGGGACAGGAAAGGGTGGCTACACCTTC.

The chain uses TRBV7-9 and TRBJ1-1; D remains ambiguous. CDR1 and CDR2 from the germline V gene are SEHNR and FQNEAQ (reference sequence). The CDR3 is 13 residues long. Trimming cost V 2 bases and J 9 bases, with 13 bases left between them. The chain's CDR3 is CASSLTETKKAFF. The CDR3 nucleotides are TGTGCCAGCAGCTTAACAGAAACCAAGAAAGCTTTCTTT.

This clone was detected only once. This chain's CDR3 is CASSLRGLAGSSTDTQYF. The CDR3 coding sequence is TGTGCCAGCAGCTTAAGGGGGCTAGCGGGATCTAGCACAGATACGCAGTATTTT. The rearrangement joins TRBV7-8 to TRBJ2-3, with 9 bases matching TRBD2. Germline V gives CDR1 SGHVS, CDR2 FQNEAQ. The CDR3 contains 18 residues. Trimming took 2 bases from V and 0 from J; bases not matched to a gene: 9.

This clone was seen only a few times. The CDR3 loop is CASARFSGEQPQHF. The CDR3 coding sequence is TGTGCCAGTGCAAGGTTTTCGGGGGAGCAGCCCCAGCATTTT. The rearrangement joins TRBV2 to TRBJ1-5, with D possibly being TRBD1 (5 bases). This CDR3 spans 14 amino acids. CDR1 and CDR2 (germline): SNHLY, FYNNEI. V lost 9 bases and J 7 bases, leaving 19 bases between the germline ends.

This clone has just a few counts. V usage is TRBV30 and J usage is TRBJ1-2; a weak D match, TRBD1 (5 bases). The CDR3 sequence is 12 residues long. Germline V lookup: CDR1 GTSNPN, CDR2 SVGIG (reference sequence). Trimming stripped 8 bases from V and 8 bases from J, with 18 bases between. Here the CDR3 reads CARGGVAEGYTF. CDR3 bases: TGTGCCCGGGGGGGGGTAGCGGAAGGCTACACCTTC.

The chain uses TRBV2 and TRBJ2-1, with D maybe TRBD2 (6 bases). Deletions cut 8 bases from V and 0 bases from J, with 14 bases between. CDR1 and CDR2 from the germline V gene are SNHLY and FYNNEI. The CDR3 loop spans 15 amino acids. As DNA, the CDR3 is TGTGCCAGCGATCGGACCGGGAGCTCCTACAATGAGCAGTTCTTC. Amino acids: CASDRTGSSYNEQFF.

The count of this clone is one. The chain couples TRBV4-1 to TRBJ2-2; a possible D gene is TRBD2 (6 bases). This CDR3 comprises 15 residues. Trimming stripped 4 bases from V and 1 base from J, with 10 bases between. Germline CDR1 and CDR2: MGHRA and YSYEKL. CDR3 DNA: TGCGCCAGCAGCCTGGGACTCCAGAACACCGGGGAGCTGTTTTTT. This encodes CASSLGLQNTGELFF.

The rearrangement uses TRBV10-1 and TRBJ2-7; no definite D call. The germline V and J ends were trimmed by 6 bases and 5 bases, with 17 bases remaining between them. The CDR3 has 14 amino acids. Germline V gives CDR1 WNHNN, CDR2 SYGVQD (reference sequence). The CDR3 reads CASSPGFVVHEQYF. The CDR3 DNA follows: TGCGCCAGCAGCCCGGGTTTTGTCGTCCACGAGCAGTACTTC.

The chain employs TRBV6-5 and TRBJ1-1; weak D call: TRBD1 (5 bases). V was trimmed by 2 bases and J by 2 bases, leaving 15 bases between them. CDR3 size: 16 residues. Germline V gene data show CDR1 as MNHEY and CDR2 as SVGAGI. The CDR3 loop reads CASSYLSGQKNTEAFF. CDR3 bases: TGTGCCAGCAGTTACCTCTCAGGACAAAAAAACACTGAAGCTTTCTTT.

This rearrangement joins TRBV13 to TRBJ1-6; 9 bases agree with TRBD1. This CDR3 has 16 amino acids. The trim removed 6 bases at V and 6 bases at J, leaving 9 bases unmatched. CDR1 is PRHDT and CDR2 is FYEKMQ in the germline V gene (reference sequence). CDR3 region: CASSLFSTGGNSPLHF. Here the CDR3 DNA reads TGTGCCAGCAGTCTTTTTTCGACAGGGGGTAATTCACCCCTCCACTTT.

V gene TRBV3-1 (or the pseudogene TRBV3-2) combines with J gene TRBJ2-5; 7 bases are shared with TRBD2. The CDR3 has 15 residues. Per the germline V gene, CDR1 is LGHDT and CDR2 is YNNKEL (reference sequence). The V and J ends lost 1 base and 5 bases, in that order; junction bases with no gene match: 7. CDR3: CASSQVGGGPETQYF. CDR3 DNA sequence: TGTGCCAGCAGCCAAGTCGGGGGAGGGCCGGAGACCCAGTACTTC.